This T cell receptor beta chain was sequenced for a study of blood T cells in healthy people across ages. Study results and limitations: Comparison with aged donors showed that long-lived donors had more naive CD4+ cells and higher diversity.

Looked up from germline, CDR1 is SEHNR and CDR2 is FQNEAQ (reference sequence). There are 14 residues in the CDR3. The junction had 10 bases not matched to a gene; V was cut back by 5 bases and J by 7 bases. On this clonotype itself: Its specificity is not known.

Then a second PCR, running roughly 7 to 11 cycles, was carried out with a sample-barcoded 5' primer and a J-beta primer mix. TCRdb re-derived calls from the 5' RACE reads in MiXCR, one entry per CDR3 protein. The profile covers 780,000 or so distinct CDR3 sequences, with roughly 25% appearing a single time and approximately 4% taken by the ten largest. The sample was also reused in another study, on T cells of mothers and their children. That source reports: Six or seven children and their three healthy Caucasian mothers were the donors. Similar thymic selection effects on TCR recombination output appear in pairs, both related and unrelated.

Material for sequencing was blood. The chain has TRBV7-9 and TRBJ2-5; 7 bases line up with TRBD1. This receptor was taken from a boy aged 10-17 years in good health. CDR3 sequence reads: CASSLRDSRRTQYF. The CDR3 coding sequence is TGTGCCAGCAGCCTACGGGACAGCCGGCGGACCCAGTACTTC.